Below are 5 T cell receptor beta chains sequenced from a single sample in a study of response to subunit inactivated influenza vaccine (dated by TCRdb to about 2018). Library method: RT-PCR. TCRdb shows the sequencer as Illumina HiSeq 2500. TCRdb reprocessed the public reads (quality trimming at Q25 with fastp, clone calling with MiXCR) and kept in-frame beta chains. Each record represents a unique CDR3 protein, reported with the most common genes and DNA among its rows. The sample data list 540,000 or so distinct CDR3 sequences, and 13% of these were observed just once. The top ten clonotypes cover approximately 14% of the sample. Read against the paper, the sample's time point label means: around 42 days after influenza vaccine administration. Sequencing used PBMCs from blood, obtained roughly 47 days after vaccination. These receptors were taken from a man aged 45 to 65 who received an inactivated influenza vaccine. Donor details come from another sample of the same person, matched by shared clones.

In this sample, this clonotype turned up a few times. The V gene is TRBV9, the J gene TRBJ2-3, with TRBD2 identical over 8 bases. V gave up 4 bases and J gave up 6 bases; unmatched junction bases: 10. The CDR3 is 15 amino acids. Germline loops: CDR1 SGDLS, CDR2 YYNGEE. The CDR3 sequence is CASSLAGNGGDTQYF. For the CDR3, the DNA is TGTGCCAGCAGCCTAGCGGGCAACGGTGGGGATACGCAGTATTTT.

The V gene is TRBV20-1, the J gene TRBJ2-3; 10 nucleotides align to TRBD2. CDR3 size: 17 residues. The germline gives CDR1 DFQATT, CDR2 SNEGSKA (reference sequence). Germline trimming cut 1 base from V and 0 bases from J; bases unmatched to any gene: 7. CDR3 coding DNA: TGCAGTGCTAGAGCGAGTAGCGGGGGGACTAGCACAGATACGCAGTATTTT. Protein: CSARASSGGTSTDTQYF.

The sample holds many counts of this clonotype. This chain links TRBV20-1 with TRBJ2-3, with a weak D call TRBD2 (5 bases). CDR3 length: 15 residues. V lost 0 bases and J lost 2, with 12 bases in between. Per the germline V gene, CDR1 is DFQATT and CDR2 is SNEGSKA (reference sequence). CDR3: CSARDWGAITDTQYF. CDR3 DNA: TGCAGTGCTAGAGATTGGGGAGCAATCACAGATACGCAGTATTTT.

This clonotype was recorded at least ten times. The gene calls are TRBV10-3 and TRBJ2-1; 8 nucleotides align to TRBD2. Germline V lookup: CDR1 ENHRY, CDR2 SYGVKD. CDR3 length equals 17 residues. V lost 4 bases to trimming and J lost 4 bases; unmatched junction nucleotides: 12. The CDR3 sequence is CAISGISGNQGYNEQFF. In DNA form, the CDR3 reads TGTGCCATCAGTGGTATTAGCGGGAACCAGGGATACAATGAGCAGTTCTTC.

In its sample, this clonotype was seen a few times. The chain employs TRBV5-1 and TRBJ2-7; 9 bases map to TRBD1. CDR3 length: 13 amino acids. Trimming cost V 4 bases and J 5 bases; bases outside gene matches: 4. Germline CDR1 is SGHRS and CDR2 is YFSETQ. The CDR3 nucleotides are TGCGCCAGCAGCGGGACAGGGCGGGACGAGCAGTACTTC. This sequence encodes CASSGTGRDEQYF. Based on the CDR3 plus reference TRBV5-1 and TRBJ2-7, the full variable domain is KAGVTQTPRYLIKTRGQQVTLSCSPISGHRSVSWYQQTPGQGLQFLFEYFSETQRNKGNFPGRFSGRQFSNSRSEMNVSTLELGDSALYLCASSGTGRDEQYFGPGTRLTVT.